Listed here are 28 T cell receptor beta chains from one sample, sequenced in a study of response to subunit inactivated influenza vaccine. TCRdb processed the RT-PCR reads anew with MiXCR; each CDR3 protein has one entry. The repertoire has 500,000 or so distinct CDR3 sequences, 15% to 20% of them found once; the top ten carry 2.5% to 3.5%. The input for sequencing was CD4+ T cells sorted from PBMCs, taken approximately 25 months after vaccination. The receptors originated from a man aged 50 to 75 who received an inactivated influenza vaccine.

There are a few counts of this clonotype. The rearrangement links TRBV2 to TRBJ1-2; no clear D. V was pared by 5 bases and J by 6 bases, with 19 bases between. This CDR3 spans 15 amino acids. Germline CDR1 and CDR2: SNHLY and FYNNEI. As DNA, the CDR3 is TGTGCCAGCAGTCTCAAATCCGGTTCCCTGGATGGCTACACCTTC. Translation: CASSLKSGSLDGYTF.

The J gene is TRBJ1-2, the V gene TRBV9; unclear D gene. Trimming pared 0 bases from V and 4 bases from J, leaving 19 bases between. The germline gives CDR1 SGDLS, CDR2 YYNGEE. The CDR3 has 17 amino acids. The CDR3 here is CASSVARGYWAIYGYTF. Here the CDR3 DNA reads TGTGCCAGCAGCGTAGCTAGAGGGTACTGGGCAATCTATGGCTACACCTTC.

The rearrangement joins TRBV20-1 to TRBJ2-3; 12 bases match TRBD2. V gave up 6 bases and J gave up 3 bases; unmatched junction bases: 16. Germline-derived CDR1 and CDR2 are DFQATT and SNEGSKA (reference sequence). This CDR3 has 18 residues. The CDR3 is CSASPPSGRALGTDTQYF. DNA for the CDR3: TGCAGTGCCTCTCCCCCTAGCGGGAGGGCCCTCGGGACAGATACGCAGTATTTT.

The J gene is TRBJ2-1, the V gene TRBV29-1, with D perhaps matching TRBD2 (6 bases). Per the germline V gene, CDR1 is SQVTM and CDR2 is ANQGSEA. Trimming stripped 2 bases from V and 8 bases from J, with 13 bases between. The CDR3 has 13 amino acids. CDR3 nucleotides: TGCAGCGTTGAACTCCGGGAGTTGGATGAGCAGTTCTTC. Translating gives CSVELRELDEQFF.

This chain connects TRBV5-1 to TRBJ1-3; D gene ambiguous. The CDR3 spans 15 residues. Germline V gene sequence: CDR1 SGHRS, CDR2 YFSETQ. The V end lost 1 base, the J end lost 1 base, and 9 bases lay between the germline ends. The CDR3 loop is CASSLRFNSGNTIYF. CDR3 DNA sequence: TGCGCCAGCAGCTTGCGGTTTAATTCTGGAAACACCATATATTTT.

Many counts were recorded for this clonotype. The chain has TRBV2 and TRBJ2-5; 7 bases align to TRBD2. CDR1 and CDR2 from the germline V gene are SNHLY and FYNNEI. V trimming: 3 bases; J trimming: 5 bases; junction bases outside the gene matches: 6. The CDR3 extends over 14 amino acids. The CDR3 sequence is CASSDGRGAETQYF. CDR3 coding DNA: TGTGCCAGCAGTGATGGGAGGGGCGCGGAGACCCAGTACTTC.

This clonotype was observed a handful of times. One end of the junction fails to match germline, which may point to a read error. The J gene is TRBJ1-4, the V gene TRBV7-9; tentatively, D is TRBD1 (6 bases). Germline V gene data show CDR1 as SEHNR and CDR2 as FQNEAQ (reference sequence). The CDR3 loop spans 12 amino acids. This CDR3 reads CASSLVLGTLAF. The CDR3 DNA sequence: TGTGCCAGCAGCTTAGTCTTAGGGACACTCGCATTT. Full variable domain (rest looked up from reference TRBV7-9 and TRBJ1-4): DTGVSQNPRHKITKRGQNVTFRCDPISEHNRLYWYRQTLGQGPEFLTYFQNEAQLEKSRLLSDRFSAERPKGSFSTLEIQRTEQGDSAMYLCASSLVLGTLAFGSGTQLSVL.

The gene calls are TRBV29-1 and TRBJ2-1; TRBD1 matches 7 bases. Germline CDR1 is SQVTM and CDR2 is ANQGSEA. This CDR3 comprises 13 residues. The V and J ends lost 4 bases and 2 bases, in that order; junction bases with no gene match: 2. CDR3 in amino acids: CSVVGQTYNEQFF. Here the CDR3 DNA reads TGCAGCGTTGTGGGACAGACCTACAATGAGCAGTTCTTC.

This clonotype was recorded a few times. The V and J genes are TRBV6-2 or TRBV6-3 and TRBJ1-4; no reliable D call. The ends were cut back, 6 bases at V and 8 bases at J, with 13 bases in the middle. This CDR3 contains 13 residues. CDR1 is MNHEY, CDR2 SVGEGT, per germline. The chain's CDR3 is CASRIRPMEKLFF. The CDR3 bases are TGTGCCAGCAGGATAAGGCCGATGGAAAAACTGTTTTTT.

This clonotype turned up a few times. The chain is built from TRBV15 and TRBJ2-1; D may be TRBD2 (5 bases). CDR1 and CDR2 (germline): LNHNV, YYDKDF (reference sequence). Trimming took 5 bases from V and 0 from J, leaving 14 bases between them. This CDR3 has 16 amino acids. Written as DNA, the CDR3 is TGTGCCACCAGCCGTAATCGGGGTAGCTCCTACAATGAGCAGTTCTTC. Amino acid sequence: CATSRNRGSSYNEQFF.

Only a few counts were recorded for this clonotype. The rearrangement uses TRBV20-1 and TRBJ2-3; 9 bases agree with TRBD2. CDR1 DFQATT and CDR2 SNEGSKA come from the germline V gene (reference sequence). Trimming at V came to 5 bases and at J to 4 bases, leaving 13 bases not matched to a gene. This CDR3 is built from 16 residues. The CDR3 coding sequence is TGCAGTGCTTCAGCGGGAGGCTTGGGATTGGCAGATACGCAGTATTTT. Its translation: CSASAGGLGLADTQYF.

This clonotype was recorded only once. The rearrangement joins TRBV28 to TRBJ2-7; 7 bases fit TRBD1. CDR1 is MDHEN and CDR2 is SYDVKM in the germline V gene. Germline trimming cut 5 bases from V and 7 bases from J; bases unmatched to any gene: 11. CDR3 size: 14 residues. The CDR3 DNA reads as TGTGCCAGCAGTACCGTCGGACAGGCAAATGAGCAGTACTTC. Its protein is CASSTVGQANEQYF.

The chain carries TRBV5-1 and TRBJ2-5, with 12 nucleotides matching TRBD2. Germline CDR1 reads SGHRS; CDR2 reads YFSETQ. This CDR3 is built from 14 residues. The junction had 0 bases not matched to a gene; V was cut back by 3 bases and J by 3 bases. The CDR3 nucleotides read TGCGCCAGCAGCTCTAGCGGGGGGGAAGAGACCCAGTACTTC. It yields the protein CASSSSGGEETQYF.

This chain uses TRBV20-1 with TRBJ1-5; D unresolved. Germline V gene lookup returns CDR1 DFQATT and CDR2 SNEGSKA (reference sequence). The V gene lost 6 bases and the J gene lost 2 bases, with 8 bases spanning the gap. CDR3 length equals 12 residues. The CDR3 loop is CSATEGNQPQHF. The CDR3 region has the DNA TGCAGTGCCACTGAAGGCAATCAGCCCCAGCATTTT.

This chain uses TRBV4-3 with TRBJ2-7, with 9 bases identical to TRBD1. Germline CDR1 LGHNA, CDR2 YSLEER. V shed 0 bases and J 7 bases; nucleotides not matched to a gene: 4. The CDR3 is 14 residues long. The CDR3 loop is CASSQDPQGAEQYF. CDR3 bases: TGCGCCAGCAGCCAAGATCCACAGGGGGCTGAGCAGTACTTC.

In its sample, this clonotype was seen a few times. V and J are TRBV20-1 and TRBJ1-3; D is uncertain. V dropped 3 bases and J dropped 0 bases, with 9 bases sitting between them. CDR1 is DFQATT and CDR2 is SNEGSKA in the germline V gene (reference sequence). CDR3 length: 14 residues. CDR3 protein: CSASQTNSGNTIYF. The DNA of the CDR3 is TGCAGTGCTAGTCAGACGAACTCTGGAAACACCATATATTTT.

The chain has TRBV20-1 and TRBJ2-2; 11 positions match TRBD2. Germline lookup yields CDR1 DFQATT and CDR2 SNEGSKA (reference sequence). The CDR3 covers 16 residues. V dropped 3 bases and J dropped 2; count of bases not matched to a gene: 5. The CDR3 coding sequence is TGCAGTGCTAGGATGGGGACTAGCGGAAACACCGGGGAGCTGTTTTTT. This gives the protein CSARMGTSGNTGELFF.

The genes are TRBV12-3 or TRBV12-4 and TRBJ2-1; 13 bases align to TRBD2. The CDR3 runs 15 residues. With 5 bases clipped from V and 9 bases from J, the junction kept 7 bases outside the gene matches. CDR3 amino acids: CASSGLAGASAEQFF. The CDR3 DNA follows: TGTGCCAGCAGTGGACTAGCGGGAGCGTCAGCTGAGCAGTTCTTC.

The chain has TRBV24-1 and TRBJ2-1; weak D call: TRBD2 (6 bases). CDR3 size: 16 residues. Germline values: CDR1 KGHDR, CDR2 SFDVKD. V lost 4 bases and J lost 4, with 16 bases in between. CDR3 residues: CATSDATSFRYNEQFF. In DNA form, the CDR3 reads TGTGCCACCAGTGACGCCACTAGCTTCCGATACAATGAGCAGTTCTTC.

The table lists this clonotype with a few counts. This rearrangement joins TRBV12-3 or TRBV12-4 to TRBJ2-5; 11 bases agree with TRBD2. Trimming cost V 5 bases and J 5 bases; bases outside gene matches: 4. CDR3 length: 14 amino acids. The CDR3 loop reads CASSTSGGWETQYF. The DNA for the CDR3 is TGTGCCAGCAGTACTAGCGGGGGCTGGGAGACCCAGTACTTC.

V usage is TRBV5-1 and J usage is TRBJ1-2; a weak D match, TRBD1 (6 bases). The germline V gene encodes CDR1 SGHRS and CDR2 YFSETQ. This CDR3 is built from 14 residues. The V and J ends lost 3 bases and 4 bases respectively, with 13 bases between them. The CDR3 here is CASSSLTGTYGYTF. The DNA for the CDR3 is TGCGCCAGCAGCTCCCTTACAGGGACCTATGGCTACACCTTC. The variable domain in full, with the rest retrieved from reference TRBV5-1 and TRBJ1-2, is KAGVTQTPRYLIKTRGQQVTLSCSPISGHRSVSWYQQTPGQGLQFLFEYFSETQRNKGNFPGRFSGRQFSNSRSEMNVSTLELGDSALYLCASSSLTGTYGYTFGSGTRLTVV.

There are a few counts of this clonotype. The chain has TRBV7-9 and TRBJ2-2, with 7 bases identical to TRBD2. Germline V CDR1 and CDR2: SEHNR, FQNEAQ (reference sequence). The length of the CDR3 is 14 residues. Trimming removed 3 bases from V and 6 bases from J; junction bases left unmatched: 4. The CDR3 nucleotides are TGTGCCAGCAGCTTCGGACTAGTTGCCGGGGAGCTGTTTTTT. It yields the protein CASSFGLVAGELFF.

The chain recombines TRBV12-3 or TRBV12-4 with TRBJ2-1; D may match TRBD1 or TRBD2 (5 bases each). The ends were cut back, 0 bases at V and 8 bases at J, with 14 bases in the middle. This CDR3 has 15 amino acids. The CDR3 region is CASSLAGEGTHEQFF. CDR3 bases: TGTGCCAGCAGTTTAGCGGGAGAGGGGACCCATGAGCAGTTCTTC.

The table lists this clonotype with a few counts. V is TRBV12-3 or TRBV12-4 and J is TRBJ2-3; 9 bases fit TRBD2. With V trimmed by 5 bases and J by 2 bases, 2 bases remained unmatched. The CDR3 totals 14 residues. The CDR3 here is CASSRLAVTDTQYF. CDR3 DNA sequence: TGTGCCAGCAGTCGACTAGCGGTCACAGATACGCAGTATTTT.

This clonotype came up many times. The junction and the germline gene differ at one end; a read error may be behind it. V is TRBV12-3 or TRBV12-4 and J is TRBJ2-2; D is unclear. This CDR3 is built from 13 residues. The CDR3 region is CASSFRNTGELFF. CDR3 nucleotide sequence: TGCGCCAGCAGCTTTCGGAACACCGGGGAGCTGTTTTTT.

The chain uses TRBV7-2 and TRBJ2-1, with 8 nucleotides matching TRBD1. V was clipped by 5 bases and J by 3 bases; unmatched bases: 6. The CDR3 spans 15 residues. CDR1 and CDR2 from the germline V gene are SGHTA and FQGNSA. CDR3 loop: CASSPRQGNYNEQFF. The CDR3 coding sequence is TGTGCCAGCAGCCCGCGACAGGGGAACTACAATGAGCAGTTCTTC.

The CDR3 region is CSAIHQASTDTQYF. The CDR3 nucleotides are TGCAGTGCTATACACCAGGCTAGCACAGATACGCAGTATTTT. The chain has TRBV20-1 and TRBJ2-3; the D is unclear. The CDR3 is 14 residues long. Germline V gene sequence: CDR1 DFQATT, CDR2 SNEGSKA (reference sequence). The germline V and J ends were trimmed by 4 bases and 0 bases, with 11 bases remaining between them.

The rearrangement joins TRBV2 to TRBJ2-1; TRBD2 might be the D (5 bases). The CDR3 is 14 residues long. In germline, CDR1 is SNHLY, CDR2 FYNNEI. The ends were cut back, 2 bases at V and 3 bases at J, with 8 bases in the middle. CDR3 sequence: CASSERGYYNEQFF. In DNA, the CDR3 is TGTGCCAGCAGTGAAAGAGGGTACTACAATGAGCAGTTCTTC.